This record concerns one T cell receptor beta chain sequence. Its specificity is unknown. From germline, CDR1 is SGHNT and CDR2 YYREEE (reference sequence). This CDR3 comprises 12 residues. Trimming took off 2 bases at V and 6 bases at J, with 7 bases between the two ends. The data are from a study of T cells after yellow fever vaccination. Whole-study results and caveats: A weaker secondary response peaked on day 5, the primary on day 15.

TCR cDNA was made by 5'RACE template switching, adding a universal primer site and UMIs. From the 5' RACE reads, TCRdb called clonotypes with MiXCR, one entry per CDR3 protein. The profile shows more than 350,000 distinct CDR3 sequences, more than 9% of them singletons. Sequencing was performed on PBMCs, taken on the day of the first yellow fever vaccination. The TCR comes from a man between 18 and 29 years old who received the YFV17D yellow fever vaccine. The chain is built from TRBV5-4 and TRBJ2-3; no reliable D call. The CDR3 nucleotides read TGTGCCAGCAGCTTAGATATTGATACGCAGTATTTT. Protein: CASSLDIDTQYF.